This T cell receptor (beta chain) emerged from a study of identical twins. Study outcomes and limitations: Clonotypes of the beta chain that were abundant in cord blood carried fewer insertions (memory repertoires showed none).

CDR1 is MNHEY, CDR2 SVGAGI, per germline. The CDR3 runs 16 residues. Trimming shortened V by 6 bases and J by 3 bases, and 18 bases separated the two germline ends. TCRdb processed the 5' RACE reads anew with MiXCR; each CDR3 protein has one entry. This repertoire shows roughly 720,000 distinct CDR3 sequences, 15% to 20% found once; its top ten account for 13%. Note on this clonotype: The antigen is unknown.

These records were also assigned to another study, of T cells expressing NK-cell markers. As that study records: Underlying the TCR beta repertoires were sorted CD3+CD56+NKG2C+, CD3+CD56+NKG2C- and CD3+CD56-NKG2C+ T cells.

The chain carries TRBV6-5 and TRBJ2-1; no clear D gene. The specimen was PBMCs. The TCR sequence derives from a woman aged 18-29 years in good health. CDR3 loop: CASSLRDAQLYNEQFF. The CDR3 region has the DNA TGTGCCAGCAGCTTAAGGGATGCCCAACTCTACAATGAGCAGTTCTTC.